This T cell receptor (beta chain) was captured in a study of cytomegalovirus exposure and HLA in healthy donors (dated by TCRdb to 2016 to 2017). Notes on the research overall: The 500 to 800 repertoires of the first cohort and the 120 or so validation repertoires were produced on the same platform, according to a later analysis. The aim of the study was to test whether cataloging public T cell receptors could identify signatures of past pathogen exposure. A separate validation cohort of 100 to 150 different subjects was used in addition to the roughly 670-subject first cohort. To predict cytomegalovirus infection status, the study combined high-throughput TCR immunosequencing, statistical association of individual TCRs with disease status, and machine learning.

Including cysteine and phenylalanine, the CDR3 has 12 amino acids. This entry keeps only the CDR3 DNA: 36 bases, framed from base 1. The germline V gene encodes CDR1 SNHLY and CDR2 FYNNEI. V and J lose 3 bases and 8 bases, and a span of 10 bases separates them. The library was prepared using the immunoSEQ multiplex PCR assay. In the authors' own workflow: To diagnose cytomegalovirus status from the catalog of TCR beta chain sequences, a statistical classification framework was built. TCRdb obtained this table from immuneACCESS and retained in-frame rearrangements with V and J assigned. These tables miss some clones; where compared with another copy, unresolved V genes account for less than half of the shortfall, and the remainder is unexplained. The V and J calls and clone size come from that table; D and trimming were worked out from the DNA. For this sample the table gives fewer than 85,000 clones, of which 94% were detected only once. The ten largest clones capture 0.55% to 0.65% of the sample.

The donors belonged to the validation cohort of about 120 subjects, which was separate from the approximately 680-subject first cohort. Concerning this clone: No antigen is known for it. Base qualities are not at hand, and no much larger clone is one base apart.

General findings and caveats noted by the study authors: Subsequent analysis determined that TCRs grouped into clusters in the first cohort also showed a tendency toward co-occurrence across the 120 validation repertoires, and approximately 94% of cluster scores exceeded 0. The authors suggested that the approach could potentially be extended to other disease states and immunological phenotypes. While some public TCRs were present in many individuals, most TCR sequences turned up only very rarely across donors. A later analysis had no HLA typing for the validation cohort, so co-occurrence there was scored across all 110 or so repertoires. The classifier was reported to diagnose cytomegalovirus status with high specificity and sensitivity in both the original cohort and the validation cohort. A total of about 180 TCR beta chains were listed by the study as associated with cytomegalovirus. Three of the identified cytomegalovirus-associated TCR beta chains were confirmed in vitro to be specific for cytomegalovirus antigens.

The clonotype comes from a woman under 30 in good health and CMV-seronegative. The sequence links TRBV2 to TRBJ1-2, with the identity of the D gene unclear. The source material was PBMCs. The nucleotides are TGTGCCAGCAGTGATTTACTTTCCGGCTACACCTTC. It is translated as CASSDLLSGYTF.